Listed here are 27 T cell receptor beta chains from one sample, sequenced in a study of T cell responses to AZD1222 COVID-19 vaccine. Assay used: immunoSEQ multiplex PCR; TCRdb lists only in-frame clones, some missing. The sample lists over 90,000 clones, approximately 88% occurring once. The input for sequencing was peripheral blood, taken 28 days after the second AZD1222 dose. The origin of the receptors is an adult who received the AZD1222 COVID-19 vaccine.

The chain combines TRBV4-2 with TRBJ1-5; 7 nucleotides align to TRBD1. CDR1 LGHNA and CDR2 YNFKEQ come from the germline V gene. V gave up 0 bases and J gave up 7 bases; unmatched junction bases: 6. The CDR3 consists of 15 residues. The CDR3 nucleotides are TGTGCCAGCAGCCAAGAAATCAGCAGGGGGCAGCCCCAGCATTTT. Translating it yields CASSQEISRGQPQHF.

The V gene is TRBV11-2, the J gene TRBJ2-7; 8 bases align to TRBD2. The length of the CDR3 is 15 residues. Germline CDR1 SGHAT, CDR2 FQNNGV. V was clipped by 6 bases and J by 0 bases; unmatched bases: 7. The CDR3 nucleotides are TGTGCCAGCAGTCCACGGGGGGGAAGCTCCTACGAGCAGTACTTC. It yields the protein CASSPRGGSSYEQYF.

CDR3 coding DNA: TGTGCCAGCAGCCGGGACAGGGGGATCACTGAAGCTTTCTTT. Protein sequence: CASSRDRGITEAFF. The rearrangement joins TRBV7-2 to TRBJ1-1; 11 nucleotides line up with TRBD1. Germline values: CDR1 SGHTA, CDR2 FQGNSA. V shed 5 bases, J shed 4 bases, and the junction held 3 bases outside the gene matches. The CDR3 length is 14 residues.

This clone appeared once. This chain joins TRBV2 and TRBJ2-2; D ambiguous. CDR1 is SNHLY and CDR2 is FYNNEI in the germline V gene. This CDR3 region has 13 residues. The V and J ends lost 0 bases and 1 base respectively, with 0 bases between them. The CDR3: CASSEANTGELFF. The CDR3 DNA reads as TGTGCCAGCAGTGAAGCGAACACCGGGGAGCTGTTTTTT.

This chain joins TRBV5-6 and TRBJ2-3; D not certain. The CDR3 totals 11 residues. The V end was cut by 2 bases, the J end by 7 bases, with 5 bases between. The V gene's germline CDR1 is SGHDT and CDR2 YYEEEE. The CDR3 is CASSFMNTQYF. Written as DNA, the CDR3 is TGTGCCAGCAGCTTTATGAATACGCAGTATTTT.

The chain joins TRBV10-1 to TRBJ1-5; D call uncertain. Germline CDR1 and CDR2: WNHNN and SYGVQD (reference sequence). There are 12 residues in the CDR3. Trimming took off 8 bases at V and 2 bases at J, with 7 bases between the two ends. CDR3 amino acids: CASSDGNQPQHF. CDR3 nucleotide sequence: TGCGCCAGCTCCGACGGCAATCAGCCCCAGCATTTT.

In the case of this clone: The junction does not match germline at one end; this may be a read error. This rearrangement joins TRBV11-2 to TRBJ1-6; unclear D gene. The CDR3 covers 19 residues. CDR1 and CDR2 from the germline V gene are SGHAT and FQNNGV. Here the CDR3 reads CASSLVGDGWPSFNSPLHF. DNA for the CDR3: TGTGCCAGCAGCTTAGTGGGAGATGGTTGGCCCTCCTTTAATTCACCCCTCCACTTT.

This clone was observed once. CDR3 region: CASRLSDIQYF. The CDR3 nucleotides read TGTGCAAGTCGCTTAAGCGACATTCAGTACTTC. J is TRBJ2-4 and V is TRBV12-2; the D segment call TRBD2 is taken from the table without a DNA check. TRBV12-2 is tagged as a pseudogene. The CDR3 consists of 11 residues.

This clone appeared a few times. This chain connects TRBV28 to TRBJ1-2, with 7 positions matching TRBD1. This CDR3 spans 17 amino acids. The J segment lost 8 bases and the V segment lost 2 bases, leaving 17 bases of the junction unmatched. Germline-derived CDR1 and CDR2 are MDHEN and SYDVKM. The CDR3 coding sequence is TGTGCCAGCAGTTTAAGTACAGGGGATAGGAATTTGTGGGGCTACACCTTC. Translated: CASSLSTGDRNLWGYTF.

The chain employs TRBV7-6 and TRBJ2-1; D might be TRBD2 (6 bases). Germline CDR1 reads SGHVS; CDR2 reads FNYEAQ. The V end was cut by 6 bases, the J end by 0 bases, with 15 bases between. The CDR3 runs 16 residues. The CDR3 DNA reads as TGTGCCAGCAGTTTGGTGCTAGCGAGCTCCTACAATGAGCAGTTCTTC. Its translation: CASSLVLASSYNEQFF.

The V and J genes are TRBV9 and TRBJ2-6, with 7 bases identical to TRBD1. V shed 0 bases and J 1 base; nucleotides not matched to a gene: 7. CDR3 length: 18 amino acids. CDR1 SGDLS and CDR2 YYNGEE come from the germline V gene. CDR3 protein: CASSVGTGVGSGANVLTF. The CDR3 nucleotides are TGTGCCAGCAGCGTAGGTACAGGGGTAGGGTCTGGGGCCAACGTCCTGACTTTC.

This sequence joins TRBV11-2 and TRBJ2-5, with D maybe TRBD2 (7 bases). The CDR3 covers 15 residues. Trimming pared 4 bases from V and 6 bases from J, leaving 18 bases between. Looked up from germline, CDR1 is SGHAT and CDR2 is FQNNGV. CDR3 sequence: CASSSLRGAIQTQYF. DNA of the CDR3: TGTGCCAGCAGCTCCCTCCGGGGGGCCATACAGACCCAGTACTTC.

The chain carries TRBV9 and TRBJ1-2; 9 positions agree with TRBD1. The V gene end was trimmed by 3 bases and the J gene end by 6 bases; junction bases not matched to a gene: 9. The CDR3 has 15 residues. Per the germline V gene, CDR1 is SGDLS and CDR2 is YYNGEE. CDR3 nucleotide sequence: TGTGCCAGCAGCGCCGCGGGACAGGGAATACATGGCTACACCTTC. Amino acid sequence: CASSAAGQGIHGYTF.

The chain combines TRBV28 with TRBJ2-6; weak D call: TRBD1 (6 bases). The length of the CDR3 is 16 residues. Germline assignment: CDR1 MDHEN and CDR2 SYDVKM. The V gene lost 5 bases and the J gene lost 0 bases, with 11 bases spanning the gap. CDR3 sequence (DNA): TGTGCCAGCAGTCCCGGACAGCACTCTGGGGCCAACGTCCTGACTTTC. Protein product: CASSPGQHSGANVLTF.

J is TRBJ1-5 and V is TRBV5-5; TRBD1 agrees at 12 bases. The CDR3 extends over 17 amino acids. V lost 3 bases to trimming and J lost 6 bases; unmatched junction nucleotides: 10. CDR1 is SGHKS, CDR2 YYEKEE, per germline (reference sequence). The CDR3 bases are TGTGCCAGCAGCTCGTACCCGGGACAGGGGGCCTTTCAGCCCCAGCATTTT. This sequence encodes CASSSYPGQGAFQPQHF.

The genes are TRBV9 and TRBJ1-5, with a tentative D call TRBD1 (5 bases). Germline V gene data show CDR1 as SGDLS and CDR2 as YYNGEE. The germline V and J ends were trimmed by 2 bases and 3 bases, with 9 bases remaining between them. This CDR3 spans 14 amino acids. The CDR3 region has the DNA TGTGCCAGCAGCGTTGGGGGGGTCAATCAGCCCCAGCATTTT. It translates to CASSVGGVNQPQHF.

A few counts support this clone. The rearrangement joins TRBV19 to TRBJ2-7, with D unclear. V was trimmed by 4 bases and J by 6 bases, leaving 10 bases between them. CDR3 length: 12 amino acids. Germline CDR1 and CDR2: LNHDA and SQIVND (reference sequence). Here the CDR3 reads CASSTIPGEQYF. The DNA of the CDR3 is TGTGCCAGTAGTACGATCCCGGGCGAGCAGTACTTC.

The chain joins TRBV19 to TRBJ1-2; D possibly corresponds to TRBD1 (6 bases). This CDR3 region has 15 residues. CDR1 is LNHDA, CDR2 SQIVND, per germline (reference sequence). Trimming removed 5 bases at V and 8 bases at J, with 21 bases between. CDR3 region: CASSALTGLSGGYTF. CDR3 in DNA: TGTGCCAGTAGTGCCCTGACAGGTCTTTCTGGGGGCTACACCTTC.

This clone was seen more than once but under ten times. The chain links TRBV2 to TRBJ2-7; D is unclear. The CDR3 spans 11 residues. With 7 bases removed from V and 3 bases from J, the gap between germline ends came to 7 bases. Germline assignment: CDR1 SNHLY and CDR2 FYNNEI. Here the CDR3 reads CASIFDYEQYF. The CDR3 nucleotides read TGTGCCAGCATCTTCGACTACGAGCAGTACTTC.

The CDR3 coding sequence is TGCAGCGTACCCGGGACAGGGAACACTGAAGCTTTCTTT. Translated: CSVPGTGNTEAFF. The rearrangement uses TRBV29-1 and TRBJ1-1; 8 bases match TRBD1. Per the germline V gene, CDR1 is SQVTM and CDR2 is ANQGSEA. V lost 6 bases, J lost 1 base, and 4 bases stayed unmatched. The CDR3 length is 13 residues.

This chain joins TRBV11-3 and TRBJ2-7, with 7 bases lining up with TRBD1. The CDR3 covers 14 residues. The V and J ends lost 0 bases and 2 bases, in that order; junction bases with no gene match: 1. CDR1 and CDR2 from the germline V gene are SGHNT and YENEEA. The CDR3 sequence: CASSLETGTYEQYF. The CDR3 DNA reads as TGTGCCAGCAGCTTAGAGACAGGGACCTACGAGCAGTACTTC.

The rearrangement uses TRBV20-1 and TRBJ1-1; the D gene is possibly TRBD1 (6 bases). The V and J ends lost 5 bases and 11 bases respectively, with 12 bases between them. The CDR3 runs to 10 residues. Germline lookup yields CDR1 DFQATT and CDR2 SNEGSKA (reference sequence). CDR3 in amino acids: CSAQTGSAFF. The CDR3, as DNA: TGCAGTGCTCAAACAGGGTCCGCTTTCTTT.

The chain couples TRBV2 to TRBJ2-7; D uncertain. The germline CDR1 and CDR2 sequences are SNHLY and FYNNEI. Between the trimmed V and J ends, which lost 6 bases and 4 bases, there was a span of 7 bases. The CDR3 spans 11 residues. CDR3 region: CASSVTYEQYF. The CDR3, as DNA: TGTGCCAGCAGCGTGACTTACGAGCAGTACTTC.

The chain uses TRBV5-1 and TRBJ2-3; TRBD2 matches at 9 bases. The CDR3 sequence is 15 residues long. Germline CDR1 and CDR2: SGHRS and YFSETQ. Trimming at V came to 2 bases and at J to 0 bases, leaving 1 base not matched to a gene. The CDR3, as DNA: TGCGCCAGCAGCTTTAGCGGGGGAAGCACAGATACGCAGTATTTT. Amino acid sequence: CASSFSGGSTDTQYF.

This chain links TRBV10-3 with TRBJ1-6; 8 bases agree with TRBD1. With V trimmed by 6 bases and J by 6 bases, 4 bases remained unmatched. The CDR3 is 14 amino acids. CDR1 is ENHRY, CDR2 SYGVKD, per germline. CDR3 coding DNA: TGTGCCATCAGGACAGGGGCTAGTAATTCACCCCTCCACTTT. It translates to CAIRTGASNSPLHF.

The chain links TRBV5-4 to TRBJ2-5; 11 bases map to TRBD1. The CDR3 length is 16 residues. V was clipped by 4 bases and J by 2 bases; unmatched bases: 7. Germline assignment: CDR1 SGHNT and CDR2 YYREEE (reference sequence). The CDR3 sequence: CASSPGTGGPQETQYF. DNA of the CDR3: TGTGCCAGCAGCCCCGGGACAGGGGGACCACAAGAGACCCAGTACTTC.

The chain couples TRBV7-2 to TRBJ1-6, with unresolved D. With 5 bases removed from V and 4 bases from J, the gap between germline ends came to 9 bases. Germline lookup yields CDR1 SGHTA and CDR2 FQGNSA. This CDR3 region has 14 residues. DNA of the CDR3: TGTGCCAGCAGCGCTGACGGTTATAATTCACCCCTCCACTTT. Translated, it gives CASSADGYNSPLHF. Full variable domain (missing parts from reference TRBV7-2 and TRBJ1-6): GAGVSQSPSNKVTEKGKDVELRCDPISGHTALYWYRQSLGQGLEFLIYFQGNSAPDKSGLPSDRFSAERTGGSVSTLTIQRTQQEDSAVYLCASSADGYNSPLHFGNGTRLTVT.